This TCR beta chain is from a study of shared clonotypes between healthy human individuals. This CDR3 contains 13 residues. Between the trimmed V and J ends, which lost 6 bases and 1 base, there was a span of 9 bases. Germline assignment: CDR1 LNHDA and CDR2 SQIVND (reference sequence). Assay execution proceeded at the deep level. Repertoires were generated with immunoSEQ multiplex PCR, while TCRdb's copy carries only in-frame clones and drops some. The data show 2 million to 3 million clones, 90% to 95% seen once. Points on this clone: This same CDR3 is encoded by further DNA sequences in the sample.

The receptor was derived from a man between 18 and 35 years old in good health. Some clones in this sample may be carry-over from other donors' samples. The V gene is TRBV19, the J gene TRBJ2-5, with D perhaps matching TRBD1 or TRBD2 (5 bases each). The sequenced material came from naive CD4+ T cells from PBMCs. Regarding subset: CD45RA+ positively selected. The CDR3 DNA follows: TGTGCCAGTAGGGGGACGGCCCAAGAGACCCAGTACTTC. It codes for CASRGTAQETQYF.